This TCR beta chain was obtained from a study of response to subunit inactivated influenza vaccine. Study results and limitations: Authors suggested each seasonal flu vaccination may recruit only limited numbers of new T cells.

To note about this clonotype: Its antigen is not known.

The CDR3 loop spans 16 amino acids. Germline assignment: CDR1 DFQATT and CDR2 SNEGSKA (reference sequence). Losses at the gene ends were 7 bases for V and 7 bases for J; bases not matched to a gene: 18. TCRdb reprocessed the RT-PCR reads via MiXCR and lists one record per CDR3 protein. The sample holds about 180,000 distinct CDR3 sequences, roughly 8.7% seen once. This TCR was recovered from a man aged 45 to 65 who received an inactivated influenza vaccine. The chain combines TRBV20-1 with TRBJ2-1, with 8 bases lining up with TRBD2. The sample was non-naive T cells sorted from PBMCs, taken on the day of vaccination. In DNA, the CDR3 is TGCAGTGGCAGGGTGTTGGGGACTAGAATCGAGAATGAGCAGTTCTTC. This translates into CSGRVLGTRIENEQFF.